The rows below give T cell receptor beta chains drawn from one sample of a study of blood T cell repertoires in COVID-19. Libraries were prepared by immunoSEQ multiplex PCR; TCRdb keeps only in-frame clonotypes and omits some of them. The table has nearly 100,000 clones, 86% seen once. The specimen sequenced was peripheral blood. These receptors were collected from an older man with acute or convalescent COVID-19. Each CDR3 is given with its conserved first and last residue. D genes are given only for firm matches. Clone size is not always given. Where it is, it says once, few, many or a class for expanded clones.

d_call j_call v_call clone_size cdr3_nt cdr3_aa
NA TRBJ2-7 TRBV5-4 NA TGTGCCAGCAGCAGGACTGCGAACTCCTACGAGCAGTACTTC CASSRTANSYEQYF
NA TRBJ2-1 TRBV24-1 NA TGTGCCACCAGTGATCCCCTCGCGGGGACCGAGTCCAGGCAGTTCTTC CATSDPLAGTESRQFF
NA TRBJ2-2 TRBV6-5 NA TGTGCCAGCAGCCTGACCAGAGGTACCGGGGAGCTGTTTTTT CASSLTRGTGELFF
NA TRBJ1-4 TRBV5-6 NA TGTGCCAGCAGCCCGGGGATAGGAACACGAAATGAAAAACTGTTTTTT CASSPGIGTRNEKLFF
NA TRBJ1-2 TRBV2 NA TGTGCCAGCAGTGGGGGCATTGGCTACACCTTC CASSGGIGYTF
NA TRBJ2-7 TRBV7-2 NA TGTGCCAGCAGCTTAGCGGGCGGGTCTCGGTACGAGCAGTACTTC CASSLAGGSRYEQYF
NA TRBJ2-3 TRBV7-3 NA TGTGCCAGCAGCCGAAGTAGTAGCAGCGCAGATACGCAGTATTTT CASSRSSSSADTQYF
NA TRBJ2-3 TRBV27 NA TGTGCCAGCAGTCCCTTAGGGGGAGAAACAGATACGCAGTATTTT CASSPLGGETDTQYF
NA TRBJ2-4 TRBV5-6 NA TGTGCCAGCAGCTGGCGGGATGTTAACATTCAGTACTTC CASSWRDVNIQYF
TRBD1 TRBJ1-4 TRBV28 NA TGTGCCAGCAGTTCCAGGGGGACAACTAATGAAAAACTGTTTTTT CASSSRGTTNEKLFF
TRBD1 TRBJ1-5 TRBV10-1 NA TGCGCCAGCAGACTTGACAGGGGGCATCAGCCCCAGCATTTT CASRLDRGHQPQHF
TRBD2 TRBJ2-1 TRBV10-3 NA TGTGCCATCAGAGGGACTAGCGCCTACAATGAGCAGTTCTTC CAIRGTSAYNEQFF
TRBD1 TRBJ2-5 TRBV7-9 NA TGTGCCAGCAGCTTACGGTCAGGGGGTACCCAAGAGACCCAGTACTTC CASSLRSGGTQETQYF
NA TRBJ2-1 TRBV6-5 NA TGTGCCAGCATGCGGGGGCGGGGCGAGTACAATGAGCAGTTCTTC CASMRGRGEYNEQFF
TRBD1 TRBJ2-2 TRBV7-8 once TGTGCCAGCAGCTTAGTTTCGGCAGGGGGCGCGAACACCGGGGAGCTGTTTTTT CASSLVSAGGANTGELFF
TRBD2 TRBJ2-1 TRBV5-4 NA TGTGCCAGCAGCTTGGGGGGACTAGCGGGAGGTGGTGAGCAGTTCTTC CASSLGGLAGGGEQFF
TRBD1 TRBJ1-3 TRBV15 NA TGTGCCACCAGCAGAGACCAGGGGGAGTGGAACACCATATATTTT CATSRDQGEWNTIYF
NA TRBJ2-7 TRBV7-2 once TGTGCCAGCAGCTTGAACCAGGGGCTATCCTACGAGCAGTACTTC CASSLNQGLSYEQYF
TRBD1 TRBJ1-1 TRBV27 NA TGTGCCAGCGCATCGGACAGGGGTGTGGTCACTGAAGCTTTCTTT CASASDRGVVTEAFF
NA TRBJ2-7 TRBV28 few TGTGCCAGCAGTTTCGTCGGACAGAGGGACGAGCAGTACTTC CASSFVGQRDEQYF
NA TRBJ2-1 TRBV6-2/TRBV6-3 NA TGTGCCAGCAGTTACGCGTACAGCTACTACAATGAGCAGTTCTTC CASSYAYSYYNEQFF
TRBD1 TRBJ2-2 TRBV11-2 few TGTGCCAGCAGCCGACAGGGGGCCGGTGAGCTGTTTTTT CASSRQGAGELFF
TRBD2 TRBJ2-7 TRBV6-1 once TGTGCCAGCAGTGAACTTCTTGGGACTAGCGGCTCCTACGAGCAGTACTTC CASSELLGTSGSYEQYF
TRBD1 TRBJ1-2 TRBV6-2/TRBV6-3 NA TGTGCCAGCAGTTACCGCCGGACAGGTTTAAATGACTACACCTTC CASSYRRTGLNDYTF
TRBD1 TRBJ2-6 TRBV7-9 NA TGTGCCAGCAGCTTAGGACAGGGGCATTACTCTGGGGCCAACGTCCTGACTTTC CASSLGQGHYSGANVLTF